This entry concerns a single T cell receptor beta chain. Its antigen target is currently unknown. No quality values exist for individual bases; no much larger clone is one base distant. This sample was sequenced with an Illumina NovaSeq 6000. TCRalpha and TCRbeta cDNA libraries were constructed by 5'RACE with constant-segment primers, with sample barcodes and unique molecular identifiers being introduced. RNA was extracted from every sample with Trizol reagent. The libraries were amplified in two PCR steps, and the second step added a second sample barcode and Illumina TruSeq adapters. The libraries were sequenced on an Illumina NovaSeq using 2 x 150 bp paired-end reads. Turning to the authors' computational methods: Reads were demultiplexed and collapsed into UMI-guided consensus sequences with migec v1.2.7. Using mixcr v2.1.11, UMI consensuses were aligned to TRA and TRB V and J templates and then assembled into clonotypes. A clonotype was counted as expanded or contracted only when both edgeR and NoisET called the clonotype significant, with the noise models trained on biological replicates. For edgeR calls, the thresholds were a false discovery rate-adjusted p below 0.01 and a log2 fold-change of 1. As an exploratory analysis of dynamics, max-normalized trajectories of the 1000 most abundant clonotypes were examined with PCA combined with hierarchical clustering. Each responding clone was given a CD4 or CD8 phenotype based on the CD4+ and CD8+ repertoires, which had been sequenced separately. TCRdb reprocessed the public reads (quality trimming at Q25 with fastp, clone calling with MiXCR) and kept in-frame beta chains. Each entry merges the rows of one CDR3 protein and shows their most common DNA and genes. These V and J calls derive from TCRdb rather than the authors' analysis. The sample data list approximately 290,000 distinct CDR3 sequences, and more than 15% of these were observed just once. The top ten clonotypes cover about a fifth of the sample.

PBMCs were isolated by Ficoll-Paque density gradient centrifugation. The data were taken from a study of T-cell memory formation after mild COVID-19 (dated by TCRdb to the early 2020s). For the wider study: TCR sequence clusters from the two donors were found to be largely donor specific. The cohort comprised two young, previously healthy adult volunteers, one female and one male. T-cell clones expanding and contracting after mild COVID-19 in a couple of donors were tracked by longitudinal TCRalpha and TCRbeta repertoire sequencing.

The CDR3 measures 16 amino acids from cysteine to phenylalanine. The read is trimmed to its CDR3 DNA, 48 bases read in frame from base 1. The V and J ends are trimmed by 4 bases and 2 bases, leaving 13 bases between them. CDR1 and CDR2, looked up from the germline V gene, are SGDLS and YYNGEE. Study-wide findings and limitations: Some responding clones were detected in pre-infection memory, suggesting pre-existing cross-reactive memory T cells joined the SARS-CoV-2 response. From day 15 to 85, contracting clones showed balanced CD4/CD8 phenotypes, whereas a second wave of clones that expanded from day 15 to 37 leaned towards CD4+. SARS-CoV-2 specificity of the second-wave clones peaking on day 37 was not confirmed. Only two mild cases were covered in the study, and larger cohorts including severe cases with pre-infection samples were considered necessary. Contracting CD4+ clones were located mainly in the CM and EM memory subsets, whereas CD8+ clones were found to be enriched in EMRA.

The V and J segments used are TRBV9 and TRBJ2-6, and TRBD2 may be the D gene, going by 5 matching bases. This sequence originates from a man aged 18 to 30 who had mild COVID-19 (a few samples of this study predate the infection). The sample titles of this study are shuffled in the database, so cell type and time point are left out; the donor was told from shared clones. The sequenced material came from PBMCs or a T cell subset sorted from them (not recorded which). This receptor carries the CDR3 CASSRRPAPGANVLTF. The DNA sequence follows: TGTGCCAGCAGCAGGAGGCCAGCCCCTGGGGCCAACGTCCTGACTTTC.